Below, 20 T cell receptor beta chains from the same sample are listed, as sequenced in a study of vaccination effects on CD4 cells after COVID-19. Antigens for these TCRs are unknown. Within the ViraFEST assay, antigen-specific CD4+ T cells underwent expansion with viral peptide pools prior to sequencing. Upon completion of roughly ten days in culture, CD4+ T cells were isolated. Profiled with immunoSEQ multiplex PCR; TCRdb holds only in-frame clones, not every one. Of 55,000 to 70,000 clones in the sample, approximately 80% were seen once. Sequences were derived from CD4+ T cells from PBMCs cultured with HCoV-229E spike peptides, sampled before COVID-19 vaccination. The receptors stem from a human donor who received a COVID-19 vaccine.

This rearrangement joins TRBV15 to TRBJ1-3; D possibly corresponds to TRBD1 (5 bases). V was pared by 0 bases and J by 0 bases, with 9 bases between. The CDR3 is 16 residues long. Germline V gene sequence: CDR1 LNHNV, CDR2 YYDKDF (reference sequence). The CDR3 DNA sequence: TGTGCCACCAGCAGAGAGTCAGGGCTCTCTGGAAACACCATATATTTT. Encoded protein: CATSRESGLSGNTIYF.

The chain joins TRBV2 to TRBJ1-1; D is undetermined. Germline V CDR1 and CDR2: SNHLY, FYNNEI. The CDR3 consists of 13 residues. Between the trimmed V and J ends, which lost 7 bases and 4 bases, there was a span of 13 bases. The CDR3 loop reads CASISTGGTEAFF. Written as DNA, the CDR3 is TGTGCCAGCATATCAACGGGTGGCACTGAAGCTTTCTTT. The variable domain in full, completed from reference TRBV2 and TRBJ1-1, reads EPEVTQTPSHQVTQMGQEVILRCVPISNHLYFYWYRQILGQKVEFLVSFYNNEISEKSEIFDDQFSVERPDGSNFTLKIRSTKLEDSAMYFCASISTGGTEAFFGQGTRLTVV.

This clone was counted once. The chain couples TRBV5-6 to TRBJ1-1; perhaps TRBD1 as D (6 bases). V was trimmed by 3 bases and J by 3 bases, leaving 12 bases between them. The CDR3 totals 14 residues. Looked up from germline, CDR1 is SGHDT and CDR2 is YYEEEE. The DNA of the CDR3 is TGTGCCAGCAGCTACAGGGTGGCCGACACTGAAGCTTTCTTT. This sequence encodes CASSYRVADTEAFF.

The V gene is TRBV3-1 (or the pseudogene TRBV3-2), the J gene TRBJ2-1; TRBD2 might be the D (6 bases). V was trimmed by 0 bases and J by 7 bases, leaving 19 bases between them. This CDR3 has 17 residues. The germline gives CDR1 LGHDT, CDR2 YNNKEL (reference sequence). This CDR3 is CASSQDPAGMGRNEQFF. Here the CDR3 DNA reads TGTGCCAGCAGCCAAGATCCCGCGGGGATGGGGAGGAATGAGCAGTTCTTC.

The chain employs TRBV11-2 and TRBJ2-7, with 9 bases that match TRBD1. With V trimmed by 4 bases and J by 4 bases, 17 bases remained unmatched. The CDR3 length is 18 residues. In germline, CDR1 is SGHAT, CDR2 FQNNGV. CDR3 nucleotides: TGTGCCAGCAGCTCGATAAACCTACAGGGGGCATCGTTGTACGAGCAGTACGTC. Translating it yields CASSSINLQGASLYEQYV.

DNA for the CDR3: TGTGCCAGCAATGGCGGGGGGCCTCTTAACACTGAAGCTTTCTTT. It codes for CASNGGGPLNTEAFF. The chain has TRBV6-5 and TRBJ1-1, with D perhaps matching TRBD1 (6 bases). There are 15 residues in the CDR3. Deletions cut 7 bases from V and 2 bases from J, with 17 bases between. The germline gives CDR1 MNHEY, CDR2 SVGAGI.

This clone appeared a few times. This chain joins TRBV7-3 and TRBJ2-1; 10 positions match TRBD2. Trimming cost V 4 bases and J 3 bases; bases outside gene matches: 3. Germline CDR1 and CDR2: SGHTA and FQGTGA. This CDR3 has 15 amino acids. The CDR3 region is CASSSGLASYNEQFF. The CDR3 DNA sequence: TGTGCCAGCAGCTCGGGACTAGCGAGCTACAATGAGCAGTTCTTC.

This rearrangement joins TRBV5-1 to TRBJ1-6; D may be TRBD1 (6 bases). The CDR3 runs 15 residues. Germline assignment: CDR1 SGHRS and CDR2 YFSETQ. The germline V and J ends were trimmed by 4 bases and 10 bases, with 18 bases remaining between them. CDR3 nucleotides: TGCGCCAGCAGCCTACAGGGCCGCCCAGACTCACCCCTCCACTTT. Amino acids: CASSLQGRPDSPLHF.

The rearrangement joins TRBV4-1 to TRBJ2-1; 9 bases align to TRBD2. The CDR3 totals 16 residues. The germline V gene encodes CDR1 MGHRA and CDR2 YSYEKL. V trimming: 3 bases; J trimming: 0 bases; junction bases outside the gene matches: 3. The CDR3 bases are TGCGCCAGCAGCCAGTTAGCGGGGGCCTCCTACAATGAGCAGTTCTTC. Protein: CASSQLAGASYNEQFF.

The chain uses TRBV3-1 (or the pseudogene TRBV3-2) and TRBJ2-7, with 7 bases fitting TRBD2. V lost 3 bases to trimming and J lost 5 bases; unmatched junction nucleotides: 10. The CDR3 is made up of 15 amino acids. Germline-derived CDR1 and CDR2 are LGHDT and YNNKEL (reference sequence). The chain's CDR3 is CASSHRERLAHEQYV. The CDR3 bases are TGTGCCAGCAGCCATCGAGAACGACTAGCCCACGAGCAGTACGTC.

This clone was seen at least ten times. Other DNA sequences of this sample code for an identical CDR3. CDR3 bases: TGTGCCAGCAGCTTAGCAGCGGGGGGGCCCTACGAGCAGTACGTC. Its translation is CASSLAAGGPYEQYV. The genes are TRBV7-2 and TRBJ2-7, with TRBD2 matching 10 bases. V gave up 0 bases and J gave up 2 bases; unmatched junction bases: 1. CDR1 and CDR2 (germline): SGHTA, FQGNSA. The CDR3 is made up of 15 amino acids.

This clone has a handful of counts. J is TRBJ2-3 and V is TRBV27; TRBD1 might be the D (6 bases). Germline CDR1 and CDR2: MNHEY and SMNVEV (reference sequence). V was pared by 3 bases and J by 3 bases, with 7 bases between. CDR3 length: 13 amino acids. CDR3 sequence (DNA): TGTGCCAGCAGTTTCCAGGGGACAGATACGCAGTATTTT. This gives the protein CASSFQGTDTQYF.

The J gene is TRBJ2-3, the V gene TRBV29-1; D may be TRBD1 (6 bases). CDR1 SQVTM and CDR2 ANQGSEA come from the germline V gene. The CDR3 is 14 amino acids. V lost 4 bases to trimming and J lost 4 bases, with 15 bases between them. The CDR3 DNA sequence: TGCAGCGTTGGAGCGGCAGGGGTGCCAGATACGCAGTATTTT. Translated: CSVGAAGVPDTQYF.

CDR3 sequence (DNA): TGTGCCACCAGTGATTCCGCTTCCCGACAGGGATCGAACCAGCCCCAGCATTTT. Residues: CATSDSASRQGSNQPQHF. The chain recombines TRBV24-1 with TRBJ1-5, with TRBD1 identical over 7 bases. Per the germline V gene, CDR1 is KGHDR and CDR2 is SFDVKD. The CDR3 covers 18 residues. With 2 bases clipped from V and 7 bases from J, the junction kept 16 bases outside the gene matches.

This chain links TRBV7-6 with TRBJ1-1; TRBD1 aligns across 7 bases. Per germline, CDR1 SGHVS and CDR2 FNYEAQ. CDR3 length: 16 amino acids. V was pared by 1 base and J by 5 bases, with 10 bases of the junction left unmatched. CDR3 bases: TGTGCCAGCAGCTTAGAGCAGGGGGGGGTTCGGACTGAAGCTTTCTTT. Translated, it gives CASSLEQGGVRTEAFF. Using reference TRBV7-6 and TRBJ1-1 for the parts outside the CDR3, the full variable domain is GAGVSQSPRYKVTKRGQDVALRCDPISGHVSLYWYRQALGQGPEFLTYFNYEAQQDKSGLPNDRFSAERPEGSISTLTIQRTEQRDSAMYRCASSLEQGGVRTEAFFGQGTRLTVV.

This chain uses TRBV4-1 with TRBJ1-5, with D maybe TRBD1 (5 bases). Looked up from germline, CDR1 is MGHRA and CDR2 is YSYEKL. The CDR3 runs 17 residues. V dropped 0 bases and J dropped 5 bases, with 17 bases sitting between them. As DNA, the CDR3 is TGCGCCAGCAGCCAAGATATTGGGGCGCGAGGGTATCAGCCCCAGCATTTT. Encoded protein: CASSQDIGARGYQPQHF.

This clone was detected once. This chain joins TRBV7-3 and TRBJ1-1; 7 positions agree with TRBD1. The trim removed 4 bases at V and 7 bases at J, leaving 6 bases unmatched. CDR1 is SGHTA and CDR2 is FQGTGA in the germline V gene. This CDR3 contains 13 residues. CDR3 amino acids: CASSSSGGVEAFF. The CDR3, as DNA: TGTGCCAGCAGCTCCTCAGGGGGTGTTGAAGCTTTCTTT.

The rearrangement links TRBV12-5 to TRBJ1-5; no reliable D call. This CDR3 spans 13 amino acids. Germline values: CDR1 LGHNT, CDR2 FRNRAP. V was pared by 5 bases and J by 7 bases, with 12 bases between. Here the CDR3 DNA reads TGTGCTAGTGGTACGCCCGGGGTCCAGCCCCAGCATTTT. This translates into CASGTPGVQPQHF.

CDR3 sequence (DNA): TGTGCCAGCAGCCCGGGACTAGCGGGGGGTCAGACCCAGTACTTC. Its translation: CASSPGLAGGQTQYF. The chain recombines TRBV3-1 (or the pseudogene TRBV3-2) with TRBJ2-5, with TRBD2 matching over 15 bases. This CDR3 has 15 amino acids. Losses at the gene ends were 4 bases for V and 6 bases for J; bases not matched to a gene: 3. CDR1 and CDR2 from the germline V gene are LGHDT and YNNKEL (reference sequence).

V and J are TRBV10-3 and TRBJ2-7; TRBD2 matches at 16 bases. Germline CDR1 and CDR2: ENHRY and SYGVKD. The CDR3 runs 20 residues. V trimming: 8 bases; J trimming: 4 bases; junction bases outside the gene matches: 20. CDR3 protein: CAILPEPGTSGGALRYEQYV. DNA of the CDR3: TGTGCCATCCTCCCGGAACCGGGGACTAGCGGGGGGGCCCTTCGATACGAGCAGTACGTC.